This T cell receptor (beta chain) was captured in a study of draining lymph node invasion in breast cancer (TCRdb year 2020). Notes on the research overall: Nodal metastasis was diagnosed by histology and cytokeratin immunohistochemistry and confirmed by EpCAM/CD45 flow cytometry. In the separate targeted TCR sequencing, lymph nodes from a handful of patients were covered, and primary tumors were sequenced for three of those patients. From every patient, the primary tumor plus matched non-invaded and tumor-invaded tumor-draining lymph nodes were collected, and both Treg and Tconv subsets were profiled. A separate targeted assay used bulk TCR-beta CDR3 sequencing to compare sorted memory regulatory T cells with memory conventional CD4 T cells across breast cancer tissues.

Receptors were amplified or captured by bulk RNA-seq. Sequencing was carried out with an Illumina HiSeq 2500. On the study's bioinformatics: For the separate targeted TCR-seq dataset, MiXCR version 2.1.5 with default parameters extracted and quantified CDR3 sequences from raw reads. Each TCR-beta clone in the separate targeted TCR-seq dataset was defined by the V gene, J gene and CDR3 sequence taken together. The separate targeted TCR-seq dataset was filtered by first dropping clones with fewer than three counts and then keeping only the 90% most strongly expressed clones in each sample. For each tissue in the separate targeted TCR-seq dataset, Treg-Tconv overlap was calculated by dividing the number of shared clones by the total number of Treg clones and multiplying by 100. TCRdb reran the public reads through fastp at Q25 and MiXCR, keeping productive beta chains. Rows are combined by CDR3 protein, so each entry shows the most common genes and DNA. The V and J calls and clone size come from TCRdb's table, not from the authors' own analysis. The sample table shows about 2,500 distinct CDR3 sequences, and around 84% are seen once. More than 1.5% of the sample lies in the top ten.

The CDR3 spans 14 residues, from the cysteine through the phenylalanine. The DNA shown is the 42-base CDR3, in frame from base 1. Ends trimmed: V by 5 bases, J by 3 bases; bases unmatched to a gene: 10. The germline V gene (reference sequence) sets CDR1 to DFQATT and CDR2 to SNEGSKA. Note on this clonotype: Which antigen it targets is not known. No much larger clone exists at a distance of one base, and base qualities are not known.

Broader findings and caveats from the paper: Roughly 12-25% of Treg TCRs were shared with Tconvs per tissue, interpreted as suggesting peripheral Treg induction. Some of the top 100 tumor clones were detected in invaded and non-invaded nodes, and this detection was taken to suggest recirculation between tumor and draining nodes. Tracking the tumor top-100 clones was possible in just a couple of patients. In the targeted TCR-seq data, Tregs appeared to be more clonally expanded than Tconvs in all tissues, and lower diversity was found for both subsets in tumor than in lymph nodes. TCRs shared between the Treg and Tconv subsets were regarded as suggesting, but not proving, a common clonal origin. Data could not resolve whether Treg conversion occurred in a given organ or whether converted Tregs recirculated between nodes and tumor.

Memory conventional CD4 T cells were sorted as CD4+ CD45RA- CD25- cells. Whether a tumor-draining lymph node counted as invaded or non-invaded depended on the presence or absence of metastatic tumor cells. Before staining and sorting, a Miltenyi Pan T Cell isolation kit was used to pre-enrich the T cells. Primary tumors were characterized by immunohistochemistry for estrogen receptor, progesterone receptor, HER2 and Ki-67. Within a few hours after surgery, fresh surgical tissue was processed by cutting the tissue into small fragments. The tissue fragments were digested enzymatically for roughly 20 minutes with Liberase TL plus DNase and were then passed through a 40-micrometer strainer. Sorting used a BD FACS Aria II with about 98-99% purity, after DAPI live/dead staining. The sorted cells were lysed in TCL buffer, and a Norgen Single Cell RNA purification kit, including DNase treatment, was used to purify the RNA.

Rearrangement joined TRBV20-1 to TRBJ2-7, and TRBD1 aligns with 7 junction nucleotides. The source of this sequence is a female donor with luminal breast cancer. The sample comprised sorted memory CD4+ effector T cells from a lymph node. In light of the paper, this sample's cell subset or site label describes: CD45RA-negative sorted CD4+ T cells (memory Tconv or effector/memory Treg). The nucleotide sequence reads as follows: TGCAGTGCTGAATTAATCGGACAGGACTACGAGCAGTACTTC. This encodes CSAELIGQDYEQYF.